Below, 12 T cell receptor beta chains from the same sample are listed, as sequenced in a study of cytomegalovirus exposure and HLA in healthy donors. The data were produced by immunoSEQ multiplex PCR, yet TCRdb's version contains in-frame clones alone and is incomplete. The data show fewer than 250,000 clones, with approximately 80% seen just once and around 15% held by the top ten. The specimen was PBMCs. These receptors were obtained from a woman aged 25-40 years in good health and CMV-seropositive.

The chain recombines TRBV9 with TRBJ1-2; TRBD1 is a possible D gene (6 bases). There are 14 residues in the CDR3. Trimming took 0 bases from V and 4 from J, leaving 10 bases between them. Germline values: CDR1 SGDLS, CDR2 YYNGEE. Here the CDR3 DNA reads TGTGCCAGCAGCGTAGGGACAGCCTTCTATGGCTACACCTTC. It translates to CASSVGTAFYGYTF. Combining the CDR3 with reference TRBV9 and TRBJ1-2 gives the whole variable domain DSGVTQTPKHLITATGQRVTLRCSPRSGDLSVYWYQQSLDQGLQFLIQYYNGEERAKGNILERFSAQQFPDLHSELNLSSLELGDSALYFCASSVGTAFYGYTFGSGTRLTVV.

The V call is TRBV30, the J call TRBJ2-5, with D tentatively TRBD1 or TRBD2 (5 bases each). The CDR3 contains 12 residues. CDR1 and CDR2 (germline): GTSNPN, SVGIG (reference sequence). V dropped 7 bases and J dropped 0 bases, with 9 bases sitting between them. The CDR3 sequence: CALGRNQETQYF. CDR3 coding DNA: TGTGCCTTGGGACGCAACCAAGAGACCCAGTACTTC.

The CDR3 sequence: CSVELWSQGEEDGYTF. Here the CDR3 DNA reads TGCAGCGTTGAATTGTGGTCGCAGGGGGAGGAGGATGGCTACACCTTC. This chain links TRBV29-1 with TRBJ1-2, with 7 bases matching TRBD1. Germline CDR1 SQVTM, CDR2 ANQGSEA. This CDR3 comprises 16 residues. Germline trimming cut 2 bases from V and 6 bases from J; bases unmatched to any gene: 15.

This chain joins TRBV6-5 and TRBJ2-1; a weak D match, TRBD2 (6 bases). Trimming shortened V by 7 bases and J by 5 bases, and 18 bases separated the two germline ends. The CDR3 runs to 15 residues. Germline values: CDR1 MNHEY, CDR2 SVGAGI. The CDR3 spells CASKVAGGGNNEQFF. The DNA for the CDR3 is TGTGCCAGCAAAGTTGCTGGGGGAGGTAACAATGAGCAGTTCTTC.

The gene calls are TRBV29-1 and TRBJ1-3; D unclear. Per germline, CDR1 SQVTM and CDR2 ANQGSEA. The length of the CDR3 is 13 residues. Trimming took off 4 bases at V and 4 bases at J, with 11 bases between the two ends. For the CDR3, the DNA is TGCAGCGTTGTACTAGTACAGGGAAACACCATATATTTT. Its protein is CSVVLVQGNTIYF.

The CDR3 coding sequence is TGTGCCAGCAGCTTGGCAACAGGGCGACGACAGCCCCAGCATTTT. This translates into CASSLATGRRQPQHF. The V gene is TRBV5-5, the J gene TRBJ1-5; a possible D gene is TRBD1 (6 bases). Between the trimmed V and J ends, which lost 0 bases and 7 bases, there was a span of 14 bases. This CDR3 is 15 amino acids long. The germline gives CDR1 SGHKS, CDR2 YYEKEE (reference sequence).

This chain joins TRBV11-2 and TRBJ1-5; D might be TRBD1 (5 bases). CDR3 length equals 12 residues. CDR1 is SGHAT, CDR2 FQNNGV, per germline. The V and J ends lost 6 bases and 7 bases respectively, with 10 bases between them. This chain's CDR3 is CASSQRDQPQHF. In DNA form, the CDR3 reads TGTGCCAGCAGTCAAAGGGACCAGCCCCAGCATTTT.

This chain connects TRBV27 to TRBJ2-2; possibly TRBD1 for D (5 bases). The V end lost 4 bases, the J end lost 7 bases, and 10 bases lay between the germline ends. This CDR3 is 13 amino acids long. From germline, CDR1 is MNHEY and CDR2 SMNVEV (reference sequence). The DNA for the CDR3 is TGTGCCAGCAGTTCAGGGTTTCACGGGGAGCTGTTTTTT. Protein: CASSSGFHGELFF.

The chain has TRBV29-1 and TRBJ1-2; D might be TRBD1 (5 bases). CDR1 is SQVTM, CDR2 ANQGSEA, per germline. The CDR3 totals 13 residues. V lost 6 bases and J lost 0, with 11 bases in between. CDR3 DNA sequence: TGCAGCGTAACGGAGGGGTCTAACTATGGCTACACCTTC. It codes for CSVTEGSNYGYTF.

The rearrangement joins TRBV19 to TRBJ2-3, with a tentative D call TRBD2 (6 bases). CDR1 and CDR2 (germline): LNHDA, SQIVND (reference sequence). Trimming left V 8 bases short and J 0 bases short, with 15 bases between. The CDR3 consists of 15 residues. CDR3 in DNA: TGTGCCAGTGCGTGGGCGGGATCTAGCACAGATACGCAGTATTTT. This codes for CASAWAGSSTDTQYF.

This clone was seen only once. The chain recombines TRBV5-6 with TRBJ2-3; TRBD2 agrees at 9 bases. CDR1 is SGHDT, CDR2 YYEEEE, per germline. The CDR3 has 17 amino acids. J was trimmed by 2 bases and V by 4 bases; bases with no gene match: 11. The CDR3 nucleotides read TGTGCCAGCAGCGGACTACTTAGCGGGAGATTCACAGATACGCAGTATTTT. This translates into CASSGLLSGRFTDTQYF.

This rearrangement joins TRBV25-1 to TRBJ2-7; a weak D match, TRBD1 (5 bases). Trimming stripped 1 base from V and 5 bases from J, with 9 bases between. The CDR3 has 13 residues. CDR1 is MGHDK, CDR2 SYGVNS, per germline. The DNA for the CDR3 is TGTGCCAGCAGTGAATCAGGGTACCACGAGCAGTACTTC. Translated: CASSESGYHEQYF.